Sequencing of this T cell receptor (beta chain) was carried out in a study of glioma-infiltrating T cells after dendritic cell vaccination. Time point given: after dendritic cell vaccination, including at tumor progression/relapse. Study results and limitations: No direct clonality-survival link was found; a diverse polyclonal response may matter.

Comment on this clone: Its antigen is undetermined.

This CDR3 has 15 residues. V lost 5 bases, J lost 3 bases, and 17 bases lay in between. Germline V lookup: CDR1 LNHNV, CDR2 YYDKDF (reference sequence). The immunoSEQ assay amplified TCRB CDR3 from up to 2 ug DNA. Clones were read by immunoSEQ multiplex PCR, and TCRdb kept only the in-frame ones, dropping some. The sample comprises 50,000 to 70,000 clones, around 83% of which are singletons, and 15% to 18% rests with the top ten. The sample here was blood, taken after dendritic cell vaccination. The rearrangement uses TRBV15 and TRBJ2-7, with D possibly TRBD2 on 6 matching bases. The clonotype was recovered from a human donor with glioblastoma. The CDR3 DNA reads as TGTGCCACCAGCCTCGGACCGGGACTTCTCTACGAGCAGTACTTC. This encodes CATSLGPGLLYEQYF.